These 11 T cell receptor beta chains came from one sample sequenced in a study of radiotherapy plus CTLA-4 blockade in lung cancer. The data were produced by immunoSEQ multiplex PCR, yet TCRdb's version contains in-frame clones alone and is incomplete. The sample shows 25,000 to 30,000 clones, around 79% of them seen only once. The specimen comprised peripheral blood, sampled from a patient treated with radiotherapy plus ipilimumab. These receptors originate from a human donor with non-small cell lung cancer that progressed on radiotherapy plus ipilimumab.

J is TRBJ2-7 and V is TRBV6-6, with D tentatively TRBD1 or TRBD2 (6 bases each). Germline V gives CDR1 MNHNY, CDR2 SVGAGI (reference sequence). There are 12 residues in the CDR3. V dropped 5 bases and J dropped 6 bases, with 11 bases sitting between them. The CDR3 DNA reads as TGTGCCAGCAGTCGCGGGACACCCGAGCAGTACTTC. Its translation is CASSRGTPEQYF.

This clone has just one count. This sequence joins TRBV7-2 and TRBJ1-5; D is uncertain. Trimming left V 3 bases short and J 3 bases short, with 6 bases between. The CDR3 consists of 13 residues. Looked up from germline, CDR1 is SGHTA and CDR2 is FQGNSA. The CDR3 DNA reads as TGTGCCAGCAGCTTGGCAGACAATCAGCCCCAGCATTTT. Its translation is CASSLADNQPQHF.

The rearrangement uses TRBV7-9 and TRBJ2-5; D is uncertain. In germline, CDR1 is SEHNR, CDR2 FQNEAQ (reference sequence). The CDR3 loop spans 12 amino acids. V was clipped by 3 bases and J by 4 bases, with 6 bases between them. This CDR3 is CASSFGGETQYF. The CDR3 nucleotides are TGTGCCAGCAGCTTTGGCGGAGAGACCCAGTACTTC.

V is TRBV29-1 and J is TRBJ2-7; TRBD2 agrees at 7 bases. Germline V gene sequence: CDR1 SQVTM, CDR2 ANQGSEA. The CDR3 spans 16 residues. The V segment lost 2 bases and the J segment 2 bases; nucleotides outside the gene matches: 12. The CDR3 loop is CSVEWEGPQGPYEQYF. The DNA of the CDR3 is TGCAGCGTTGAATGGGAGGGACCCCAGGGCCCCTACGAGCAGTACTTC.

This clone has only one observation. This chain uses TRBV5-4 with TRBJ2-7, with TRBD1 matching over 7 bases. This CDR3 is 16 amino acids long. CDR1 SGHNT and CDR2 YYREEE come from the germline V gene (reference sequence). V gave up 3 bases and J gave up 0 bases; unmatched junction bases: 9. For the CDR3, the DNA is TGTGCCAGCAGCTGGACGGTGGCAGGGGGCTCCTACGAGCAGTACTTC. Its protein product is CASSWTVAGGSYEQYF.

The genes are TRBV7-6 and TRBJ2-5; 10 bases line up with TRBD1. J gave up 1 base and V 1 base, and 9 bases lay outside the gene matches. The CDR3 totals 18 residues. The germline V gene encodes CDR1 SGHVS and CDR2 FNYEAQ. In DNA, the CDR3 is TGTGCCAGCAGCTTAGTCGCGTCGGGACAGGGGCTCCAAGAGACCCAGTACTTC. This gives the protein CASSLVASGQGLQETQYF.

The chain couples TRBV9 to TRBJ2-2; 9 bases match TRBD1. The CDR3 loop spans 18 amino acids. Looked up from germline, CDR1 is SGDLS and CDR2 is YYNGEE. V lost 3 bases and J lost 4; bases outside the gene matches: 13. CDR3 sequence (DNA): TGTGCCAGCAGCGATAGTAGAGGGGGACAGGGATTCACCGGGGAGCTGTTTTTT. This encodes CASSDSRGGQGFTGELFF. The whole variable domain, remainder taken from reference TRBV9 and TRBJ2-2, is DSGVTQTPKHLITATGQRVTLRCSPRSGDLSVYWYQQSLDQGLQFLIQYYNGEERAKGNILERFSAQQFPDLHSELNLSSLELGDSALYFCASSDSRGGQGFTGELFFGEGSRLTVL.

This clone was seen once. The chain joins TRBV5-5 to TRBJ1-2; D is ambiguous. There are 14 residues in the CDR3. V dropped 4 bases and J dropped 0 bases, with 10 bases sitting between them. Germline assignment: CDR1 SGHKS and CDR2 YYEKEE (reference sequence). The CDR3 sequence is CASSPRRSNYGYTF. The CDR3 region has the DNA TGTGCCAGCAGCCCCCGGCGGTCTAACTATGGCTACACCTTC. Using reference TRBV5-5 and TRBJ1-2 for the parts outside the CDR3, the full variable domain is DAGVTQSPTHLIKTRGQQVTLRCSPISGHKSVSWYQQVLGQGPQFIFQYYEKEERGRGNFPDRFSARQFPNYSSELNVNALLLGDSALYLCASSPRRSNYGYTFGSGTRLTVV.

The gene calls are TRBV2 and TRBJ2-2; 10 bases align to TRBD2. The CDR3 has 14 residues. CDR1 is SNHLY and CDR2 is FYNNEI in the germline V gene. The ends lost 8 bases at V and 5 bases at J; junction bases unmatched: 5. The chain's CDR3 is CASGGLASTGELFF. The CDR3 DNA follows: TGTGCCAGCGGGGGACTAGCGTCGACCGGGGAGCTGTTTTTT.

The V gene is TRBV4-3, the J gene TRBJ2-6; possible D gene TRBD2, 5 bases. Germline V lookup: CDR1 LGHNA, CDR2 YSLEER. The CDR3 sequence is 16 residues long. V was trimmed by 0 bases and J by 1 base, leaving 7 bases between them. The CDR3 nucleotides are TGCGCCAGCAGCCAAGAAGGAGGTTCTGGGGCCAACGTCCTGACTTTC. Translating gives CASSQEGGSGANVLTF.

This clone was counted a few times. The chain recombines TRBV7-9 with TRBJ2-2; 12 bases align to TRBD2. V shed 4 bases, J shed 6 bases, and the junction held 3 bases outside the gene matches. Germline-derived CDR1 and CDR2 are SEHNR and FQNEAQ (reference sequence). The CDR3 is 15 residues long. The CDR3 coding sequence is TGTGCCAGCAGCTCGGGGACTAGCGGGTCCGGGGAGCTGTTTTTT. As protein: CASSSGTSGSGELFF.